Below are 17 T cell receptor beta chains sequenced from a single sample in a study of blood T cells in healthy people across ages. Together with a sample-barcoded 5' primer, a J-beta primer mix was included in a second PCR lasting roughly 6 to 12 cycles. Each CDR3 protein gets one entry after TCRdb re-called the 5' RACE reads with MiXCR. The sample consists of hundreds of thousands of distinct CDR3 sequences, about 30% of them appearing once. The sample comprised blood. These receptors originate from a woman older than 75 in good health.

This clonotype has a count of ten or more. The chain has TRBV7-9 and TRBJ2-4; possible D gene TRBD1, 5 bases. Per germline, CDR1 SEHNR and CDR2 FQNEAQ (reference sequence). The V and J ends lost 1 base and 2 bases respectively, with 12 bases between them. The length of the CDR3 is 16 residues. The CDR3 sequence is CASSLGSGKTKNIQYF. For the CDR3, the DNA is TGTGCCAGCAGCTTAGGGTCAGGGAAAACCAAAAACATTCAGTACTTC.

Details on this clonotype: A read error may explain this, as a much larger clone is one base away. The genes are TRBV28 and TRBJ1-2; weak D call: TRBD1 (5 bases). This CDR3 has 13 amino acids. Germline V lookup: CDR1 MDHEN, CDR2 SYDVKM. CDR3 in amino acids: CAGSLGRRYRYTF. CDR3 coding DNA: TGTGCCGGCAGTTTAGGCAGGCGGTACAGGTACACCTTC.

At least ten counts were recorded for this clonotype. CDR3 protein: CASRKSWGTETQYF. DNA of the CDR3: TGTGCCAGCAGAAAATCGTGGGGGACTGAGACCCAGTACTTC. The chain links TRBV28 to TRBJ2-5; perhaps TRBD2 as D (6 bases). V lost 6 bases and J 5 bases, leaving 16 bases between the germline ends. Germline CDR1 is MDHEN and CDR2 is SYDVKM. The length of the CDR3 is 14 residues.

Worth noting for this clonotype: This may come from a read error, since a much larger clone is one base off. The chain combines TRBV6-5 with TRBJ2-3, with a possible D match to TRBD2 (6 bases). This CDR3 is built from 16 residues. CDR1 is MNHEY and CDR2 is SVGAGI in the germline V gene. Trimming pared 0 bases from V and 2 bases from J, leaving 12 bases between. The CDR3 here is CASSYSGGTDTDTQYF. The CDR3 nucleotides read TGTGCCAGCAGTTACTCTGGGGGGACGGACACAGATACGCAGTATTTT.

Ten or more counts support this clonotype. The chain has TRBV7-9 and TRBJ2-4; TRBD2 matches 7 bases. V was pared by 4 bases and J by 6 bases, with 6 bases of the junction left unmatched. Germline V gene sequence: CDR1 SEHNR, CDR2 FQNEAQ (reference sequence). The CDR3 totals 14 residues. CDR3 amino acids: CASSSSGTRNIQYF. CDR3 coding DNA: TGTGCCAGCAGCTCAAGCGGGACGCGAAACATTCAGTACTTC.

This clonotype was observed many times. The chain couples TRBV20-1 to TRBJ2-5; 8 bases are a match to TRBD2. The CDR3 has 14 residues. CDR1 and CDR2 (germline): DFQATT, SNEGSKA (reference sequence). Trimming removed 4 bases from V and 4 bases from J; junction bases left unmatched: 8. This CDR3 is CSAIPGTSGETQYF. Written as DNA, the CDR3 is TGCAGTGCTATACCCGGGACTAGTGGAGAGACCCAGTACTTC.

This clonotype was seen ten or more times. V gene TRBV6-1 combines with J gene TRBJ2-3, with D perhaps being TRBD1 or TRBD2 (5 bases each). With 0 bases removed from V and 1 base from J, the gap between germline ends came to 11 bases. The CDR3 covers 16 residues. The germline CDR1 and CDR2 sequences are MNHNS and SASEGT. CDR3 nucleotides: TGTGCCAGCAGTGAAGCGTTGGGGGTGGGCACAGATACGCAGTATTTT. Translated, it gives CASSEALGVGTDTQYF.

This clonotype was detected once. The chain couples TRBV30 to TRBJ2-2; 7 bases are a match to TRBD2. V dropped 4 bases and J dropped 5; count of bases not matched to a gene: 7. This CDR3 comprises 14 residues. Germline CDR1 is GTSNPN and CDR2 is SVGIG (reference sequence). This chain's CDR3 is CAWNGGYGTGELFF. The CDR3 nucleotides read TGTGCCTGGAACGGGGGGTACGGAACCGGGGAGCTGTTTTTT.

Regarding this clonotype: A read error may be the cause here, since a much bigger clone is one base away. The chain combines TRBV5-1 with TRBJ1-2, with D possibly being TRBD1 (5 bases). Germline-derived CDR1 and CDR2 are SGHRS and YFSETQ. This CDR3 has 12 residues. The CDR3: CASSSTAYGHTF. The DNA of the CDR3 is TGCGCCAGCAGCTCGACAGCCTATGGCCACACCTTC.

This clonotype was seen many times. The rearrangement joins TRBV27 to TRBJ2-3; 8 nucleotides agree with TRBD1. The CDR3 covers 15 residues. V lost 7 bases and J lost 2; bases outside the gene matches: 8. From germline, CDR1 is MNHEY and CDR2 SMNVEV (reference sequence). The CDR3 loop is CASTWGTGLTDTQYF. In DNA, the CDR3 is TGTGCCAGCACCTGGGGGACAGGCCTCACAGATACGCAGTATTTT.

V is TRBV11-2 and J is TRBJ1-2, with unresolved D. V was clipped by 5 bases and J by 6 bases, with 16 bases between them. CDR3 length: 14 residues. In germline, CDR1 is SGHAT, CDR2 FQNNGV. The CDR3 nucleotides read TGTGCCAGCAGCCAAGTTCTGCGGAAGGATGGCTACACCTTC. This encodes CASSQVLRKDGYTF. The whole variable domain, remainder taken from reference TRBV11-2 and TRBJ1-2, is EAGVAQSPRYKIIEKRQSVAFWCNPISGHATLYWYQQILGQGPKLLIQFQNNGVVDDSQLPKDRFSAERLKGVDSTLKIQPAKLEDSAVYLCASSQVLRKDGYTFGSGTRLTVV.

This clonotype was found many times. The rearrangement joins TRBV7-2 to TRBJ2-1; D is ambiguous. Germline values: CDR1 SGHTA, CDR2 FQGNSA. The V end was cut by 3 bases, the J end by 7 bases, with 7 bases between. CDR3 length: 12 amino acids. The CDR3 is CASSFQRNEQFF. CDR3 bases: TGTGCCAGCAGCTTTCAACGGAATGAGCAGTTCTTC.

This clonotype appeared many times. The chain links TRBV3-1 to TRBJ1-4, with TRBD1 identical over 7 bases. CDR1 and CDR2 (germline): LGHDT, YNNKEL (reference sequence). The CDR3 sequence is 13 residues long. The ends lost 6 bases at V and 8 bases at J; junction bases unmatched: 6. CDR3 coding DNA: TGTGCCAGCAGAGACAGGGTCGGAGAAAAACTGTTTTTT. Its protein product is CASRDRVGEKLFF.

The V gene is TRBV4-2, the J gene TRBJ2-1; either TRBD1 or TRBD2 may fit D (5 bases each). Germline V gene lookup returns CDR1 LGHNA and CDR2 YNFKEQ. CDR3 size: 16 residues. Trimming removed 5 bases at V and 2 bases at J, with 16 bases between. The CDR3 region has the DNA TGTGCCAGCAGCTCTCAGACCGGGACCACCTACAATGAGCAGTTCTTC. Protein sequence: CASSSQTGTTYNEQFF.

This clonotype showed up many times. The rearrangement joins TRBV6-2 or TRBV6-3 to TRBJ1-1; possible D gene TRBD1, 6 bases. The ends were cut back, 2 bases at V and 0 bases at J, with 13 bases in the middle. The CDR3 contains 16 residues. The germline V gene encodes CDR1 MNHEY and CDR2 SVGEGT. The CDR3 nucleotides are TGTGCCAGCAGTTACGAAGGGGGGGCGTTGAACACTGAAGCTTTCTTT. Translating it yields CASSYEGGALNTEAFF.

Worth noting for this clonotype: This could be a read error, since a much larger clone is one nucleotide away. CDR3 residues: CSARGVYCNEQFF. The CDR3 DNA reads as TGCAGTGCTAGGGGGGTGTACTGCAATGAGCAGTTCTTC. The chain uses TRBV20-1 and TRBJ2-1; D is tentatively TRBD1 or TRBD2 (5 bases each). The CDR3 consists of 13 residues. Germline V CDR1 and CDR2: DFQATT, SNEGSKA (reference sequence). V was pared by 3 bases and J by 6 bases, with 12 bases between.

The J gene is TRBJ2-5, the V gene TRBV5-1, with D possibly called TRBD1 or TRBD2 (5 bases each). Germline CDR1 SGHRS, CDR2 YFSETQ. Between the trimmed V and J ends, which lost 2 bases and 3 bases, there was a span of 11 bases. CDR3 length: 14 amino acids. This CDR3 reads CASSFHGTEETQYF. The DNA of the CDR3 is TGCGCCAGCAGCTTTCACGGGACCGAAGAGACCCAGTACTTC.